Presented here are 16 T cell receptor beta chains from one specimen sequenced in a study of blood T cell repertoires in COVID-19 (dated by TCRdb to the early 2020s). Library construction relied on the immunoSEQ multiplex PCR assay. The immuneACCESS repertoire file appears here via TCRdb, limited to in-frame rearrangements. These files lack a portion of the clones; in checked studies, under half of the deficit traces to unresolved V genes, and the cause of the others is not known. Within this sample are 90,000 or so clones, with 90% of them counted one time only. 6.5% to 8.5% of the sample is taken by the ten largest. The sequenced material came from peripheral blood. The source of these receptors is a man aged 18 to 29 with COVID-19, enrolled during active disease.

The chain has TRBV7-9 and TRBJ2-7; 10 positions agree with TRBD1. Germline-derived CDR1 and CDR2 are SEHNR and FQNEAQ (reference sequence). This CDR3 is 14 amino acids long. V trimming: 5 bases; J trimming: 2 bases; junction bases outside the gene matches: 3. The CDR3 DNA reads TGTGCCAGCAGCGATGGGACAGGGGCCTACGAGCAGTACTTC. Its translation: CASSDGTGAYEQYF.

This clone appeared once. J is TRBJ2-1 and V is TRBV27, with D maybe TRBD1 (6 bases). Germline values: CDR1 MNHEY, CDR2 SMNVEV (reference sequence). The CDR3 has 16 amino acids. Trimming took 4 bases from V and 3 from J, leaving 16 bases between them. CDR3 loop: CASSSTDSFYYNEQFF. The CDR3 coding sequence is TGTGCCAGCAGTTCAACGGACAGTTTTTACTACAATGAGCAGTTCTTC.

CDR3 in amino acids: CASTGQNANTGELFF. CDR3 in DNA: TGTGCCAGCACGGGACAGAACGCGAACACCGGGGAGCTGTTTTTT. V gene TRBV27 combines with J gene TRBJ2-2; 7 bases agree with TRBD1. V trimming: 7 bases; J trimming: 0 bases; junction bases outside the gene matches: 5. This CDR3 is 15 amino acids long. Germline-derived CDR1 and CDR2 are MNHEY and SMNVEV (reference sequence).

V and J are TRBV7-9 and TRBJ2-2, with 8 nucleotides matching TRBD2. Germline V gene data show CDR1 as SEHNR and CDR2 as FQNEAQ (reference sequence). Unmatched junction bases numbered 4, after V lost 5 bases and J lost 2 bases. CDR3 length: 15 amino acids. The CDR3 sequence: CASSLSGANTGELFF. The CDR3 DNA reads TGTGCCAGCAGCCTTAGCGGGGCTAACACCGGGGAGCTGTTTTTT.

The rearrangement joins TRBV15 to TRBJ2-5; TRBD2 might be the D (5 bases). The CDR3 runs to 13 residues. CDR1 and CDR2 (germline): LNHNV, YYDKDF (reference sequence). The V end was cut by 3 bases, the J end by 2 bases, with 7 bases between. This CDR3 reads CATSRDLQETQYF. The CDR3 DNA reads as TGTGCCACCAGCAGGGACTTACAAGAGACCCAGTACTTC.

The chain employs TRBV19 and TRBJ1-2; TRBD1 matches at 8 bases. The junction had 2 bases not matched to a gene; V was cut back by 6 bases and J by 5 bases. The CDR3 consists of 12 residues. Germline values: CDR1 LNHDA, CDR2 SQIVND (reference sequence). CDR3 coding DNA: TGTGCCAGTAGCCGACAGGGGTATGGCTACACCTTC. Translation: CASSRQGYGYTF.

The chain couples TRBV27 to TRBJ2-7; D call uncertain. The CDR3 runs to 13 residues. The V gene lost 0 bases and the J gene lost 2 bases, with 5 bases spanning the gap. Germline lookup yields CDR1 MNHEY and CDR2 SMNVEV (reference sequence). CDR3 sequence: CASSLSATYEQYF. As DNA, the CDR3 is TGTGCCAGCAGTTTATCGGCAACCTACGAGCAGTACTTC.

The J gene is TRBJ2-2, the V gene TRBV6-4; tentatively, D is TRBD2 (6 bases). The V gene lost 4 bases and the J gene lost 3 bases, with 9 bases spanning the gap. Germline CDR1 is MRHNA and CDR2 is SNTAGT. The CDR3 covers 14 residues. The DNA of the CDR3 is TGTGCCAGCAGTGTCTCGGGAGACACCGGGGAGCTGTTTTTT. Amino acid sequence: CASSVSGDTGELFF.

This CDR3 is CASSSTEYFTEAFF. In DNA, the CDR3 is TGTGCCAGCAGCTCGACAGAATACTTCACTGAAGCTTTCTTT. J is TRBJ1-1 and V is TRBV7-9, with D perhaps matching TRBD1 (5 bases). The germline V gene encodes CDR1 SEHNR and CDR2 FQNEAQ (reference sequence). Trimming took 4 bases from V and 4 from J, leaving 13 bases between them. This CDR3 has 14 residues.

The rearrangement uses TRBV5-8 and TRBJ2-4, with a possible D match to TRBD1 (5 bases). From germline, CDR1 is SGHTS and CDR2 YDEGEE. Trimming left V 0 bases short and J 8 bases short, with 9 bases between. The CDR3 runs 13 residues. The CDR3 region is CASSLGGADIQYF. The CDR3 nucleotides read TGTGCCAGCAGCTTGGGTGGGGCGGACATTCAGTACTTC.

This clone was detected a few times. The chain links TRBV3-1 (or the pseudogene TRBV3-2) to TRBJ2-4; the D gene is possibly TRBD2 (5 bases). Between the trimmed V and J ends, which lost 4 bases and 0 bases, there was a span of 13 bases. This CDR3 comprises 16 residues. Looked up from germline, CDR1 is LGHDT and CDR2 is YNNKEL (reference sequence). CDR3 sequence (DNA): TGTGCCAGCAGCCCCGGGGTAGTCGGAGCCAAAAACATTCAGTACTTC. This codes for CASSPGVVGAKNIQYF.

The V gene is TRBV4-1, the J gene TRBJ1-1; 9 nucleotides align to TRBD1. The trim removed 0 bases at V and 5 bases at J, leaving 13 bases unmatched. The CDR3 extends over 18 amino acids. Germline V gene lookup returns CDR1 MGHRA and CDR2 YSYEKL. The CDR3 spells CASSQDWDRVVRTTEAFF. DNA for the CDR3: TGCGCCAGCAGCCAAGATTGGGACAGGGTGGTGCGAACGACTGAAGCTTTCTTT.

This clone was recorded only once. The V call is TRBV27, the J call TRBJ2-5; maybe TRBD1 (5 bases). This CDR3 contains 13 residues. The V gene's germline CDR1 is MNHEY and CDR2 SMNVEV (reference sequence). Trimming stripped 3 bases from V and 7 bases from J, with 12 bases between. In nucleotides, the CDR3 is TGTGCCAGCAGTTTGGGGCCCCGCGGGACCCAGTACTTC. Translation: CASSLGPRGTQYF.

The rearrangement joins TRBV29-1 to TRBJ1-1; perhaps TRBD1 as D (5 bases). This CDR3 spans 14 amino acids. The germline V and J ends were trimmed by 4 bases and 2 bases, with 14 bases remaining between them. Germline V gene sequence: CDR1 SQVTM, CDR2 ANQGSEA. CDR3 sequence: CSVAYWTSNTEAFF. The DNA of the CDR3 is TGCAGCGTTGCCTATTGGACATCTAACACTGAAGCTTTCTTT.

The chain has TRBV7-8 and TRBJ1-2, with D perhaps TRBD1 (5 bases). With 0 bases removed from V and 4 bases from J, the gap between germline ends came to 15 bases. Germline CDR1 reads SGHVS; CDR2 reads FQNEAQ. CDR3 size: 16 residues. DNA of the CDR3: TGTGCCAGCAGCTTAGCTTTTGGGGGTAGCGGCTATGGCTACACCTTC. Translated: CASSLAFGGSGYGYTF.

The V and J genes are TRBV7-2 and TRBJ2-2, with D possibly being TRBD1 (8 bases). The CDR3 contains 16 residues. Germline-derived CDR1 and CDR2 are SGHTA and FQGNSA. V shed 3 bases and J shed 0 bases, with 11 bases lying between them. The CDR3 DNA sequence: TGTGCCAGCAGCTTTACAGGGGGGGCGAACACCGGGGAGCTGTTTTTT. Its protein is CASSFTGGANTGELFF.